This entry lists 2 T cell receptor beta chains sequenced from one sample in a study of CXCR3-negative and CXCR3-positive naive CD8 T cells. Each TRB cDNA library was prepared by 5' RACE (with UMI labels). Reanalyzing the 5' RACE reads, TCRdb keeps one entry per CDR3 protein, without DNA. The sample includes 100,000 to 150,000 distinct CDR3 sequences. Sequencing was done on a sample of naive CXCR3- CD8+ T cells from blood. Subset defined: CD45RO-CCR7+CD27+CD95- naive CD8+ T cells lacking CXCR3 (TNR3-). All receptors come from a human donor in good health. Some clones in this sample may be carry-over from other donors' samples.

The chain couples TRBV28 to TRBJ2-5; TCRdb proposes TRBD1, but this gene call is untestable without DNA. The V gene's germline CDR1 is MDHEN and CDR2 SYDVKM. This CDR3 spans 14 amino acids. The CDR3 spells CASSLWDNQETQYF.

This chain uses TRBV4-2 with TRBJ1-5; TCRdb's D call of TRBD1 is untestable without DNA. Per germline, CDR1 LGHNA and CDR2 YNFKEQ. The CDR3 is 16 amino acids. The CDR3: CASSLRAGGGNQPQHF.